This TCR beta chain is drawn from a study of blood T cell repertoires in COVID-19 (dated by TCRdb to between 2020 and 2021). In terms of the full investigation: Collaborator samples came from the United States, Italy and Spain and covered acute and convalescent phases of COVID-19. The prospective study material was composed of cDNA or gDNA derived from T cells, B-cell-depleted T cells, or PBMCs. Deeply sampled blood TCRbeta repertoires from subjects exposed to, actively infected with, or recovered from COVID-19 were included in the dataset. The repertoires were released in a freely available public database intended as a resource for research on the immune response to SARS-CoV-2. The samples were drawn from two sources: the first 160 participants of the ongoing ImmuneRACE study, and approximately 1,300 subjects contributed by 6 global collaborators. A de-identified subject ID, COVID-19 status, age in years and sex were almost always included in the sample metadata. HLA class I and class II types, where available, came from metadata supplied by the sample provider rather than from assay-based typing. Beyond this particular receptor, the publication reports: The quantity of clinical and demographic metadata differed by source and by participant and was supplied without curation.

TCRbeta CDR3 regions were amplified from genomic DNA using the immunoSEQ Assay, a bias-controlled multiplex PCR. On the authors' methods: The number of nucleated cells in each sample was estimated from the amplification of reference gene primers within the assay. To quantify the absolute abundance of each unique TCRbeta CDR3 rearrangement, sequence reads were collapsed and filtered. Productive Simpson clonality was computed per sample as the square root of Simpson's diversity index over productive rearrangements. In its TCRdb copy, this immuneACCESS table keeps in-frame sequences only and misses some clones. Where compared with another copy, unresolved V genes explain less than half of these, and the others have no known cause. V, J and clone size reflect that table, while D and trimming were determined from the DNA. The sample yields fewer than 120,000 clones; 65% to 80% were counted once. Approximately 8% of the sample goes to the ten largest clones.

Whole blood was collected in K2EDTA tubes by collaborating institutions according to the institutions' own protocols. For TCRbeta analysis, collaborators shipped samples in one of three forms: frozen whole blood, isolated PBMCs, or DNA extracted from either of those sample types. Note on this clone: Its antigen is not yet known. Base-call qualities are not available, and no considerably larger clone is one nucleotide away.

The junction shows trimming of 6 bases on V and 7 bases on J, plus 15 bases between the germline ends. The CDR3, cysteine through phenylalanine, is 13 amino acids long. Of the read, only the CDR3 DNA is kept; its 39 bases are in frame from base 1. Via the germline V gene, CDR1 is MNHEY and CDR2 SVGEGT. This clonotype was obtained from an older woman with acute or convalescent COVID-19. The material sequenced was peripheral blood. The chain couples TRBV6-2 or TRBV6-3 to TRBJ1-2; the D gene remains uncertain. The nucleotides are TGTGCCAGCAGCGGTCCCCCGCGGCCTGGCTACACCTTC. It specifies CASSGPPRPGYTF.